The rows below give T cell receptor beta chains drawn from one sample of a study of identical twins. In TCRdb, the 5' RACE reads were re-called with MiXCR into one record per CDR3 protein. The table has 280,000 or so distinct CDR3 sequences, less than 9% seen once. These data also featured in a second study, about yellow fever vaccine responses in identical twins.

Specimen: memory (CD45RO+) T cells sorted from blood. Receptors were obtained from a young woman in good health. The CDR3 runs from the conserved cysteine through the conserved F or W. A D gene is named only where the DNA matches it firmly. Rows may omit the clone size; those that give it use once, few, many or a size class.

D gene | clone size | J gene | V gene | CDR3 DNA | CDR3 protein
TRBD1 | many | TRBJ2-5 | TRBV29-1 | TGCAGCGTTGGGGCTGGACAGGGGAGAGAGACCCAGTACTTC | CSVGAGQGRETQYF
. | . | TRBJ2-2 | TRBV6-1 | TGTGCCAGCAGTGAGGGAGAGGCGGGGGAGCTGTTTTTT | CASSEGEAGELFF
. | few | TRBJ1-1 | TRBV7-9 | TGTGCCAGCAGAAGGGTTTACACTGAAGCTTTCTTT | CASRRVYTEAFF
. | few | TRBJ2-7 | TRBV3-1 | TGTGCCAGCAGCCAAGGGAGAAAGGGTGCGCAGTACTTC | CASSQGRKGAQYF
. | many | TRBJ2-3 | TRBV3-1 | TGTGCCAGCAGCCAAGATTGGGGCGCAGATACGCAGTATTTT | CASSQDWGADTQYF
. | many | TRBJ1-6 | TRBV5-1 | TGCGCCAGCAGCTTGCAGGGGAATTCACCCCTCCACTTT | CASSLQGNSPLHF
. | many | TRBJ2-3 | TRBV24-1 | TGTGCCACCAGTGATTTCGCCGGGACAGATACGCAGTATTTT | CATSDFAGTDTQYF
TRBD2 | . | TRBJ2-7 | TRBV10-3 | TGTGCCATCAGCAGAGCCAGCGGGAGCTCCTACGAGCAGTACTTC | CAISRASGSSYEQYF
. | . | TRBJ2-1 | TRBV7-7 | TGTGCCAGCAGCTTAAACCCCCCGGAACTAGGGGACAATGAGCAGTTCTTC | CASSLNPPELGDNEQFF
TRBD1 | many | TRBJ1-6 | TRBV10-2 | TGCGCCAGCAGCAGACAGGGGGTAAATTCACCCCTCCACTTT | CASSRQGVNSPLHF
. | many | TRBJ2-5 | TRBV5-1 | TGCGCCAGCAGCTTGTCAGGCCGAAGTGGTGGCGGTGAGACCCAGTACTTC | CASSLSGRSGGGETQYF
TRBD1 | many | TRBJ2-3 | TRBV10-3 | TGTGCCATCAGTGAAGGGGGCCCAGATACGCAGTATTTT | CAISEGGPDTQYF
. | few | TRBJ2-5 | TRBV10-3 | TGTGCCATCAGTGAGCGGGGGCAATCCCCCTCCCAGTACTTC | CAISERGQSPSQYF
. | few | TRBJ2-3 | TRBV20-1 | TGCAGTGCCAGGGCGCCCCTAAGCACAGATACGCAGTATTTT | CSARAPLSTDTQYF
TRBD1 | few | TRBJ1-2 | TRBV6-1 | TGTGCCAGCGGCAGACAGGGGGGCGGCTATGGCTACACCTTC | CASGRQGGGYGYTF
TRBD1 | . | TRBJ2-3 | TRBV5-1 | TGCGCCAGCAGCGTTCGGGACAGGTATTCAGATACGCAGTATTTT | CASSVRDRYSDTQYF
. | few | TRBJ2-5 | TRBV11-2 | TGTGCCAGCAGCTTACCAGCCCAAGAGACCCAGTACTTC | CASSLPAQETQYF
TRBD2 | many | TRBJ2-3 | TRBV6-1 | TGTGCCAGCACACCGGGACTAGACACAGATACGCAGTATTTT | CASTPGLDTDTQYF
. | few | TRBJ1-4 | TRBV6-1 | TGTGCCAGCAGCCCCCAGGGGAGAGGTGAAAAACTGTTTTTT | CASSPQGRGEKLFF
TRBD2 | many | TRBJ2-5 | TRBV20-1 | TGCAGTGCTAGAGATCGGTCTAGCGGCTGGCTCATGCAAGAGACCCAGTACTTC | CSARDRSSGWLMQETQYF
TRBD1 | . | TRBJ1-2 | TRBV19 | TGTGCCAGTAGTCCGGGGACAGTCTTAAACTATGGCTACACCTTC | CASSPGTVLNYGYTF
. | many | TRBJ2-1 | TRBV7-3 | TGTGCCAGCAGCTCGCTCGGAGTCAATTACAATGAGCAGTTCTTC | CASSSLGVNYNEQFF
. | . | TRBJ1-2 | TRBV25-1 | TGTGCCAGCAGAAAGACCGCAGGCTACACCTTC | CASRKTAGYTF
TRBD2 | . | TRBJ2-3 | TRBV11-3 | TGTGCCAGCGGTAGCGGGAGCACAGATACGCAGTATTTT | CASGSGSTDTQYF
TRBD1 | few | TRBJ2-2 | TRBV10-1 | TGCGCCAGCAGTAAGCGTGGAGAGAGGGGGCCCGGGGAGCTGTTTTTT | CASSKRGERGPGELFF